This is a list of T cell receptor beta chains from one sample in a study of technical replicates of blood from four donors. The protocol was immunoSEQ multiplex PCR, while the TCRdb copy is restricted to in-frame clones and leaves out a portion. The sample includes 35,000 to 50,000 clones, roughly 96% seen only once; the top ten take about 0.4%. The sequencing input was T cells isolated from PBMCs. Receptors were obtained from a human donor in good health. Both conserved end residues are part of each CDR3. The order of the fields is clone size, J gene, V gene, D gene, CDR3 DNA, CDR3 protein. D genes are given only for firm matches. Not all rows give a size; the values are once, few, many and, for expanded clones, a class.

NA | TRBJ1-1 | TRBV6-1 | NA | TGTGCCAGCAGTGAAGACAGGATGAACACTGAAGCTTTCTTT | CASSEDRMNTEAFF
NA | TRBJ1-2 | TRBV29-1 | NA | TGCAGCGTTCTTCTCAGTCGCTATGGCTACACCTTC | CSVLLSRYGYTF
NA | TRBJ2-7 | TRBV9 | TRBD2 | TGTGCCAGCAGCGTGGCGGGAGCTGTTTACGAGCAGTACTTC | CASSVAGAVYEQYF
NA | TRBJ1-5 | TRBV5-4 | NA | TGTGCCAGCACCCCGGGAGGACTGGTGCAGCCCCAGCATTTT | CASTPGGLVQPQHF
NA | TRBJ1-5 | TRBV7-9 | TRBD1 | TGTGCCAGCAGCCTGGGACAGGCCAATCAGCCCCAGCATTTT | CASSLGQANQPQHF
NA | TRBJ2-7 | TRBV9 | TRBD1 | TGTGCCAGCGGAGGACAGGGGCGGGCCTACGAGCAGTACTTC | CASGGQGRAYEQYF
NA | TRBJ2-3 | TRBV6-6 | TRBD2 | TGTGCCAGCAGTTCCACACTAGCGGGAGTTACAGATACGCAGTATTTT | CASSSTLAGVTDTQYF
NA | TRBJ2-3 | TRBV6-6 | NA | TGTGCCAGCAGCTACACCGGGGCGGGGACAGATACGCAGTATTTT | CASSYTGAGTDTQYF
NA | TRBJ1-2 | TRBV14 | NA | TGTGCCAGCAGTAAGGAGCACTATGGCTACACCTTC | CASSKEHYGYTF
NA | TRBJ2-7 | TRBV6-5 | NA | TGTGCCAGCAGTTACCAACAGGGTGCCTACGAGCAGTACTTC | CASSYQQGAYEQYF
NA | TRBJ1-1 | TRBV28 | TRBD1 | TGTGCCAGCACCCGGACAGGTTTGAACACTGAAGCTTTCTTT | CASTRTGLNTEAFF
once | TRBJ2-1 | TRBV5-8 | TRBD2 | TGTGCCAGCGGGACTAGCGGTTACAATGAGCAGTTCTTC | CASGTSGYNEQFF
NA | TRBJ1-2 | TRBV4-2 | NA | TGTGCCAGCAGCCAAGATACCGGGGAGGGCTACACCTTC | CASSQDTGEGYTF
NA | TRBJ2-7 | TRBV4-2 | NA | TGTGCCAGCAGCCAAGATACATGGAGCGAGCAGTACTTC | CASSQDTWSEQYF
once | TRBJ2-1 | TRBV7-9 | NA | TGTGCCAGCAGCTTGAGTCATGAGCAGTTCTTC | CASSLSHEQFF
once | TRBJ1-2 | TRBV11-3 | NA | TGTGCCAGCAGCTTAACTTGGGGCGAAGGACCGGACTATGGCTACACCTTC | CASSLTWGEGPDYGYTF
once | TRBJ2-3 | TRBV27 | TRBD2 | TGTGCCAGCAGTTTAGCCACTAGCGGGGGAGATACGCAGTATTTT | CASSLATSGGDTQYF
NA | TRBJ2-7 | TRBV7-9 | TRBD1 | TGTGCCAGCTTACAGGGGGACAGTCCCTACGAGCAGTACTTC | CASLQGDSPYEQYF
NA | TRBJ1-4 | TRBV27 | NA | TGTGCCAGCAGTTCGCTAACAGGGTTAGATGAAAAACTGTTTTTT | CASSSLTGLDEKLFF
NA | TRBJ2-3 | TRBV7-2 | NA | TGTGCCAGCAGCTTACGCGGGCCTAGCACAGATACGCAGTATTTT | CASSLRGPSTDTQYF
NA | TRBJ2-7 | TRBV18 | TRBD2 | TGTGCCAGCTCACCTCCTAGCGGCTCCTACGAGCAGTACTTC | CASSPPSGSYEQYF
NA | TRBJ1-1 | TRBV7-8 | TRBD1 | TGTGCCAGCAGTGGACAGGGCACTGAAGCTTTCTTT | CASSGQGTEAFF
NA | TRBJ2-1 | TRBV30 | TRBD2 | TGTGCCTGGGTAGCGGGATTCTACAATGAGCAGTTCTTC | CAWVAGFYNEQFF
NA | TRBJ2-3 | TRBV6-1 | NA | TGTGCCAGCAGTCAGGGTTCCACAGATACGCAGTATTTT | CASSQGSTDTQYF
NA | TRBJ1-1 | TRBV6-6 | NA | TGTGCCAGCAGTTACAGCACAGGGATGAACACTGAAGCTTTCTTT | CASSYSTGMNTEAFF
NA | TRBJ1-2 | TRBV4-1 | NA | TGCGCCAGCAGCCAAGAGGGCAGGGTGAATGGCTACACCTTC | CASSQEGRVNGYTF
NA | TRBJ2-1 | TRBV6-1 | TRBD2 | TGTGCCAGCAGTGAAAATTGGCGGGAGGGGAGGGACAATGAGCAGTTCTTC | CASSENWREGRDNEQFF
NA | TRBJ1-1 | TRBV29-1 | NA | TGCAGCGGGAGTGACAGGACGGCTGAAGCTTTCTTT | CSGSDRTAEAFF
NA | TRBJ2-5 | TRBV18 | TRBD1 | TGTGCCAGCTCCCCTACAGGGGGCGACCAAGAGACCCAGTACTTC | CASSPTGGDQETQYF
NA | TRBJ1-1 | TRBV9 | NA | TGTGCCAGCAGCTTCCGTGGGTCAGGGACTGAAGCTTTCTTT | CASSFRGSGTEAFF
NA | TRBJ1-2 | TRBV9 | NA | TGTGCCAGCAGCGGGGGCCGGGACAATTCTAGAAAAAACTATGGCTACACCTTC | CASSGGRDNSRKNYGYTF
NA | TRBJ1-5 | TRBV4-2 | NA | TGTGCCAGCAGCCAAGATCAGGGCAATCAGCCCCAGCATTTT | CASSQDQGNQPQHF
NA | TRBJ2-7 | TRBV19 | NA | TGTGCCAGTAGTATAGCGGGAGCCTACGAGCAGTACTTC | CASSIAGAYEQYF
NA | TRBJ2-1 | TRBV27 | TRBD1 | TGTGCCAGCAGATGGGACAGCAATGAGCAGTTCTTC | CASRWDSNEQFF
NA | TRBJ2-7 | TRBV28 | TRBD1 | TGTGCCAGCAGCCAAAGGAGGACAGGGGGCAACGAGCAGTACTTC | CASSQRRTGGNEQYF
NA | TRBJ2-3 | TRBV27 | TRBD1 | TGTGCCAGCAGCCGGGGACAGGGGGTTGGTACGCAGTATTTT | CASSRGQGVGTQYF
NA | TRBJ2-1 | TRBV28 | NA | TGTGCCAGCAGTCCCGTCGTGGTGAGCTCCTACAATGAGCAGTTCTTC | CASSPVVVSSYNEQFF
NA | TRBJ2-7 | TRBV29-1 | TRBD2 | TGCAGCGTCCGAACTAGCGGGAACTCCTACGAGCAGTACTTC | CSVRTSGNSYEQYF
once | TRBJ2-3 | TRBV4-1 | NA | TGCGCCAGCAGCCAATCCAGCGGGTACAGAGATACGCAGTATTTT | CASSQSSGYRDTQYF
once | TRBJ2-7 | TRBV2 | NA | TGTGCCAGCAGTGCTCCTCCGCAGGGCTACGAGCAGTACTTC | CASSAPPQGYEQYF
NA | TRBJ2-7 | TRBV28 | NA | TGTGCCAGCAGCCCAATGCACCAGGGCTACGAGCAGTACTTC | CASSPMHQGYEQYF
NA | TRBJ1-1 | TRBV11-3 | NA | TGTGCCAGCAGCCGGGCGGGGCCGAACACTGAAGCTTTCTTT | CASSRAGPNTEAFF